A single sample gave rise to the 7 T cell receptor beta chains below, sequenced in a study of a mutant IDH1 vaccine in newly diagnosed glioma. No antigen is known for these receptors. Sample time point: week 11, during vaccination. The content of each vaccine dose was 300 ug of mutant IDH1 20-mer peptide, and topical imiquimod accompanied it. TCRdb's table, derived via immunoSEQ multiplex PCR, lists solely in-frame clones and lacks some. The table shows 34,000 or so clones, with roughly three quarters occurring only once. The source material was PBMCs, sampled from a glioma patient whose treatment included an IDH1 peptide vaccine. These receptors were obtained from a man in his thirties or forties with glioma.

In this sample, this clone turned up once. This sequence joins TRBV4-3 and TRBJ1-4, with a tentative D call TRBD1 (6 bases). The CDR3 length is 16 residues. Germline V gene sequence: CDR1 LGHNA, CDR2 YSLEER. Trimming removed 0 bases from V and 9 bases from J, with 17 bases in between. CDR3 in DNA: TGCGCCAGCAGCCAAGAAGCTGGGACGGGACATCAAAAACTGTTTTTT. This encodes CASSQEAGTGHQKLFF.

The chain recombines TRBV10-2 with TRBJ2-7, with 10 bases fitting TRBD1. The junction had 6 bases not matched to a gene; V was cut back by 3 bases and J by 4 bases. Germline V gene lookup returns CDR1 WSHSY and CDR2 SAAADI. The CDR3 is 15 residues long. This CDR3 reads CASSDLTGGAYEQYF. CDR3 nucleotide sequence: TGCGCCAGCAGTGACCTGACAGGGGGCGCGTACGAGCAGTACTTC.

The chain carries TRBV29-1 and TRBJ1-1; D not certain. The V end lost 4 bases, the J end lost 3 bases, and 12 bases lay between the germline ends. The CDR3 totals 13 residues. From germline, CDR1 is SQVTM and CDR2 ANQGSEA. CDR3 in amino acids: CSVGRGMDTEAFF. Written as DNA, the CDR3 is TGCAGCGTTGGTCGGGGTATGGACACTGAAGCTTTCTTT.

V is TRBV2 and J is TRBJ2-5; weak D call: TRBD1 (5 bases). CDR3 size: 14 residues. Trimming cost V 6 bases and J 2 bases, with 13 bases left between them. In germline, CDR1 is SNHLY, CDR2 FYNNEI. CDR3 amino acids: CASSAIQVQETQYF. CDR3 bases: TGTGCCAGCAGCGCAATACAGGTTCAAGAGACCCAGTACTTC.

This clone was counted a single time. This sequence joins TRBV28 and TRBJ1-2; 7 nucleotides align to TRBD1. Per germline, CDR1 MDHEN and CDR2 SYDVKM. Trimming took 1 base from V and 4 from J; bases not matched to a gene: 6. The CDR3 loop spans 15 amino acids. CDR3 nucleotides: TGTGCCAGCAGTTTATTACAGGGGAGTAGCTATGGCTACACCTTC. Its protein product is CASSLLQGSSYGYTF.

The chain has TRBV10-3 and TRBJ2-3; 8 bases line up with TRBD1. Germline CDR1 and CDR2: ENHRY and SYGVKD. The CDR3 is 14 amino acids. With V trimmed by 9 bases and J by 3 bases, 8 bases remained unmatched. CDR3 in DNA: TGTGCCATTAATCAGGGGGCCAAGACAGATACGCAGTATTTT. This sequence encodes CAINQGAKTDTQYF.

The chain has TRBV6-6 and TRBJ1-2, with no clear D. The V gene lost 6 bases and the J gene lost 2 bases, with 10 bases spanning the gap. CDR3 size: 13 residues. The germline gives CDR1 MNHNY, CDR2 SVGAGI (reference sequence). The CDR3 sequence is CASRVRENYGYTF. The CDR3 DNA reads as TGTGCCAGCAGAGTCAGAGAAAACTATGGCTACACCTTC.